One sample yielded the 18 T cell receptor beta chains listed below, sequenced in a study of regulatory T cells in long-lasting Graves disease. Arm-PCR with iRepertoire HTBI primers amplified the CDR3 regions for these TCR beta libraries. One entry per CDR3 protein results from TCRdb running MiXCR on the multiplex PCR reads. The sample holds hundreds of thousands of distinct CDR3 sequences, 15% to 20% seen once. The time point: newly diagnosed GD, antithyroid drugs for less than 3 months. TCR sequences were obtained from RNA taken from PBMCs. This sample also belongs to another study, concerning T cells in Graves' hyperthyroidism and ophthalmopathy.

The sequenced sample was peripheral blood mononuclear cells (PBMCs), obtained at new diagnosis, from a patient treated with antithyroid drugs. These receptors were collected from a man aged 18 to 29 with Graves disease.

This sequence joins TRBV28 and TRBJ2-3, with 10 bases lining up with TRBD2. After removal of 7 bases from V and 3 bases from J, the junction contained 13 bases not matched to a gene. CDR3 length: 17 residues. Germline CDR1 MDHEN, CDR2 SYDVKM. The CDR3 bases are TGTGCCAGCACCGTAGCGGGAGGACCCACCCCAACAGATACGCAGTATTTT. The encoded protein is CASTVAGGPTPTDTQYF.

There are many counts of this clonotype. The chain has TRBV20-1 and TRBJ2-7, with unresolved D. The germline V gene has CDR1 DFQATT and CDR2 SNEGSKA (reference sequence). V was shortened by 2 bases and J by 1 base, with 9 bases between the two germline ends. CDR3 length equals 13 residues. The CDR3 loop reads CSARPYVSYEQYF. In nucleotides, the CDR3 is TGCAGTGCTAGACCGTACGTATCCTACGAGCAGTACTTC.

This clonotype was detected many times. The J gene is TRBJ2-7, the V gene TRBV20-1; perhaps D is TRBD1 or TRBD2 (5 bases each). The germline gives CDR1 DFQATT, CDR2 SNEGSKA (reference sequence). The CDR3 has 13 residues. V lost 6 bases to trimming and J lost 2 bases, with 14 bases between them. The CDR3 coding sequence is TGCAGTGCCTTGGGACGGACAACCTACGAGCAGTACTTC. Translating it yields CSALGRTTYEQYF.

This clonotype was observed at least ten times. The chain uses TRBV12-3 or TRBV12-4 and TRBJ1-2; 9 positions match TRBD1. With 6 bases clipped from V and 4 bases from J, the junction kept 6 bases outside the gene matches. The CDR3 sequence is 14 residues long. The CDR3 bases are TGTGCCAGCAGCCGCCGGGACAGGGCCTATGGCTACACCTTC. This translates into CASSRRDRAYGYTF.

In this sample, this clonotype turned up a few times. This sequence joins TRBV24-1 and TRBJ2-2; 8 positions agree with TRBD2. This CDR3 region has 18 residues. The junction had 10 bases not matched to a gene; V was cut back by 5 bases and J by 0 bases. Per germline, CDR1 KGHDR and CDR2 SFDVKD. CDR3 coding DNA: TGTGCCACCAGTGCACCGGGGGGGGACGCAGCGAACACCGGGGAGCTGTTTTTT. It yields the protein CATSAPGGDAANTGELFF.

Of note for this clonotype: Since a much larger clone is just one base distant, this may be a read error. The CDR3 does not close with the conserved phenylalanine or tryptophan, likely indicating a read error. The V gene is TRBV30, the J gene TRBJ2-3; D is undetermined. The CDR3 spans 14 residues. V dropped 2 bases and J dropped 5 bases, with 14 bases sitting between them. Germline CDR1 reads GTSNPN; CDR2 reads SVGIG (reference sequence). CDR3 sequence: CAWSTNPPGDTQYL. DNA for the CDR3: TGTGCCTGGAGTACGAACCCTCCGGGAGATACGCAGTATCTT.

This clonotype was found many times. The CDR3: CASSYNQGTEAFF. CDR3 bases: TGTGCCAGCAGTTACAACCAGGGGACTGAAGCTTTCTTT. The V gene is TRBV12-3 or TRBV12-4, the J gene TRBJ1-1; weak D call: TRBD1 (6 bases). Trimming left V 4 bases short and J 5 bases short, with 11 bases between. The CDR3 has 13 residues.

The genes are TRBV20-1 and TRBJ2-1; weak D call: TRBD2 (6 bases). Germline-derived CDR1 and CDR2 are DFQATT and SNEGSKA (reference sequence). The CDR3 length is 18 residues. Trimming shortened V by 3 bases and J by 5 bases, and 26 bases separated the two germline ends. The CDR3 DNA is TGCAGTGCTAGTGTTACTAGCCTAGGGGCCAGGGTGGACAATGAGCAGTTCTTC. This sequence encodes CSASVTSLGARVDNEQFF.

This clonotype has more than one count but fewer than ten. The rearrangement links TRBV5-1 to TRBJ2-5; TRBD1 aligns across 8 bases. Germline-derived CDR1 and CDR2 are SGHRS and YFSETQ. Trimming removed 0 bases from V and 5 bases from J; junction bases left unmatched: 9. The CDR3 length is 16 residues. DNA of the CDR3: TGCGCCAGCAGCTTGGATTCTACAGGGGGAGGCGAGACCCAGTACTTC. It yields the protein CASSLDSTGGGETQYF.

V and J are TRBV20-1 and TRBJ2-7, with 8 nucleotides matching TRBD2. The CDR3 is made up of 14 amino acids. The J segment lost 3 bases and the V segment lost 1 base, leaving 5 bases of the junction unmatched. Germline CDR1 reads DFQATT; CDR2 reads SNEGSKA (reference sequence). Here the CDR3 DNA reads TGCAGTGCTAGAGTGTCGGCGGGAGGCTACGAGCAGTACTTC. It is translated as CSARVSAGGYEQYF.

There are many counts of this clonotype. The V gene is TRBV3-1, the J gene TRBJ2-7; D call uncertain. Deletions cut 4 bases from V and 3 bases from J, with 13 bases between. Germline CDR1 and CDR2: LGHDT and YNNKEL (reference sequence). The CDR3 runs to 14 residues. The CDR3 spells CASSPSEARYEQYF. The DNA of the CDR3 is TGTGCCAGCAGCCCATCCGAGGCCCGCTACGAGCAGTACTTC.

This clonotype appeared many times. The chain is built from TRBV20-1 and TRBJ2-7; 14 nucleotides align to TRBD2. The length of the CDR3 is 14 residues. Losses at the gene ends were 3 bases for V and 3 bases for J; bases not matched to a gene: 1. Germline CDR1 reads DFQATT; CDR2 reads SNEGSKA (reference sequence). The CDR3 DNA sequence: TGCAGTGCTAGGGGGACTAGCGGGGGCTACGAGCAGTACTTC. Protein product: CSARGTSGGYEQYF.

The chain joins TRBV10-2 to TRBJ2-6, with D uncertain. The ends were cut back, 4 bases at V and 0 bases at J, with 7 bases in the middle. CDR3 length: 15 amino acids. Germline V gene lookup returns CDR1 WSHSY and CDR2 SAAADI. CDR3 amino acids: CASSGGLSGANVLTF. In DNA form, the CDR3 reads TGCGCCAGCAGTGGTGGGCTCTCTGGGGCCAACGTCCTGACTTTC.

This clonotype came up many times. The gene calls are TRBV7-2 and TRBJ2-5; no clear D. Trimming took 5 bases from V and 2 from J, leaving 15 bases between them. The CDR3 sequence is 15 residues long. The germline V gene encodes CDR1 SGHTA and CDR2 FQGNSA. The CDR3 reads CASSRRSGWQETQYF. Here the CDR3 DNA reads TGTGCCAGCAGCCGACGATCCGGCTGGCAAGAGACCCAGTACTTC.

This clonotype was recorded only once. In nucleotides, the CDR3 is TGTGCCAGCCGCCGGGGGGGGCTAGACTATGGCTACACCTTC. This sequence encodes CASRRGGLDYGYTF. The chain links TRBV12-3 or TRBV12-4 to TRBJ1-2; D possibly corresponds to TRBD1 (6 bases). The CDR3 is 14 residues long. V lost 8 bases and J 3 bases, leaving 16 bases between the germline ends.

This clonotype has at least ten counts. V and J are TRBV6-2 or TRBV6-3 and TRBJ2-7; no definite D call. CDR3 length equals 13 residues. Germline V gene sequence: CDR1 MNHEY, CDR2 SVGEGT. Trimming cost V 4 bases and J 3 bases, with 10 bases left between them. The CDR3 reads CASSSSQVYEQYF. CDR3 sequence (DNA): TGTGCCAGCAGTTCATCTCAAGTCTACGAGCAGTACTTC.

The rearrangement uses TRBV6-2 or TRBV6-3 and TRBJ2-3; no clear D gene. Germline V gene data show CDR1 as MNHEY and CDR2 as SVGEGT. V was shortened by 0 bases and J by 5 bases, with 6 bases between the two germline ends. The CDR3 contains 13 residues. CDR3 bases: TGTGCCAGCAGTTACTCGGTCCTAGATACGCAGTATTTT. Translation: CASSYSVLDTQYF.

In its sample, this clonotype was seen a few times. The chain has TRBV28 and TRBJ2-3, with 7 bases fitting TRBD1. The J call may not be correct, given that the DNA end is closer to TRBJ2-7. Germline V gene data show CDR1 as MDHEN and CDR2 as SYDVKM. The CDR3 totals 14 residues. CDR3 sequence (DNA): TGTGCCAGCACACCGGGACAGCCTACCTACGAGCAGTACTTC. Translating gives CASTPGQPTYEQYF.